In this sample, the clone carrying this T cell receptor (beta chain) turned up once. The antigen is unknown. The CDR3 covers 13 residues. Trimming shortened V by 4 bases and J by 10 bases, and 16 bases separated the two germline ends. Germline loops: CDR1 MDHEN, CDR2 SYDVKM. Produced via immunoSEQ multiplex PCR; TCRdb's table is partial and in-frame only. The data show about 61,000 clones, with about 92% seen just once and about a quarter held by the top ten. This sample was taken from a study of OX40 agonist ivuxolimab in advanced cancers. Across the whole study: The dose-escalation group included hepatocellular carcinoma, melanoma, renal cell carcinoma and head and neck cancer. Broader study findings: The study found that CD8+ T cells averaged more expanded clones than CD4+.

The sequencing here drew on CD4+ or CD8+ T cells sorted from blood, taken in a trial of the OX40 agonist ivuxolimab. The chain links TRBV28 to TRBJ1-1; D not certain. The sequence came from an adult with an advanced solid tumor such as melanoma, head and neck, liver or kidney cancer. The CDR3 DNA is TGTGCCAGCAGTTATAGGCTTGGTGGCGTAGCTTTCTTT. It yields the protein CASSYRLGGVAFF.